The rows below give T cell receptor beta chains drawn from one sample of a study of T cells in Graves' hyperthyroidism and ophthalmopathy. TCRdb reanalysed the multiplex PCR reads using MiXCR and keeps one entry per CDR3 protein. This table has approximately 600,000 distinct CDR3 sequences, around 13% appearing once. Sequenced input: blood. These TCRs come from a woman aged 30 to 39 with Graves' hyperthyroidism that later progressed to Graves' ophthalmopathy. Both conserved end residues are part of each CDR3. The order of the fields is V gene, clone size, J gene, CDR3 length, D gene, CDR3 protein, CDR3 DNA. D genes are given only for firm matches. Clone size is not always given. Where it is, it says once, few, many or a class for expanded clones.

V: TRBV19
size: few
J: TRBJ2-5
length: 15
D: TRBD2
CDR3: CASSIPGRGQETQYF
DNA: TGTGCCAGTAGTATACCCGGGAGGGGTCAAGAGACCCAGTACTTC

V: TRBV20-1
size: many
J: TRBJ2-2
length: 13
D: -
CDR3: CSARVGSTGELFF
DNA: TGCAGTGCTAGAGTGGGGTCGACCGGGGAGCTGTTTTTT

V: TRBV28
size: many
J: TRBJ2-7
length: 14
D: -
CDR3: CASSSPTVPYEQYF
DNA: TGTGCCAGCAGTTCCCCGACAGTCCCCTACGAGCAGTACTTC

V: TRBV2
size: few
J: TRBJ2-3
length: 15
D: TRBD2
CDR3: CASSRLAGAPDTQYF
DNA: TGTGCCAGCAGTCGACTAGCGGGAGCGCCGGATACGCAGTATTTT

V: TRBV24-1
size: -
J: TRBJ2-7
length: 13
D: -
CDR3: CATEDNFSYEQYF
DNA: TGTGCCACTGAGGACAATTTCTCCTACGAGCAGTACTTC

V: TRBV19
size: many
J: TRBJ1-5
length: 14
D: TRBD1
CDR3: CASRQTGRYQPQHF
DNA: TGTGCCAGTAGACAGACAGGGAGGTATCAGCCCCAGCATTTT

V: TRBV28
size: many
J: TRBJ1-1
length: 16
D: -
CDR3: CASSLFGPPGDTEAFF
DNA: TGTGCCAGCAGTTTATTTGGGCCCCCCGGGGACACTGAAGCTTTCTTT

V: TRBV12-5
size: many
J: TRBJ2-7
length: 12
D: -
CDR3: CASGFVDYEQYF
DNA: TGTGCTAGTGGTTTTGTGGACTACGAGCAGTACTTC

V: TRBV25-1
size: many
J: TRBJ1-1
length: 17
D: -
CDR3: CASSEEAGITGGTEAFF
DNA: TGTGCCAGCAGTGAAGAGGCAGGGATAACGGGAGGGACTGAAGCTTTCTTT

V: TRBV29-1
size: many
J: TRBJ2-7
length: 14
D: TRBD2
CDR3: CSVVASGTLYEQYF
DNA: TGCAGCGTTGTGGCTAGCGGGACTTTATACGAGCAGTACTTC

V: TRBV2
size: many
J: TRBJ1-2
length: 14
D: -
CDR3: CASKLPGGIYGYTF
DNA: TGTGCCAGCAAGCTCCCCGGGGGCATCTATGGCTACACCTTC

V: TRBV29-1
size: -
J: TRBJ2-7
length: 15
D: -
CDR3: CSVEVAGRVRYEQYF
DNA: TGCAGCGTTGAAGTCGCGGGGAGAGTTCGCTACGAGCAGTACTTC

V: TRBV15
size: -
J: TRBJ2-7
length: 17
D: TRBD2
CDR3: CATSREGLAGPVYEQYF
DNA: TGTGCCACCAGCAGAGAGGGTCTAGCGGGACCGGTCTACGAGCAGTACTTC

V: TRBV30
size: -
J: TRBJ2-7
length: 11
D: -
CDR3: CAWSKLTEQYF
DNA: TGTGCCTGGAGTAAGCTTACGGAGCAGTACTTC

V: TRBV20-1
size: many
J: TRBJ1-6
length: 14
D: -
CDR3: CSAPGFSHNSPLHF
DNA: TGCAGTGCTCCCGGTTTTAGCCATAATTCACCCCTCCACTTT

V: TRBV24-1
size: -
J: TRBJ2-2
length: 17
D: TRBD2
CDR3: CATSDPLAGGPVGELFF
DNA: TGTGCCACCAGTGATCCTTTAGCGGGAGGGCCGGTCGGGGAGCTGTTTTTT

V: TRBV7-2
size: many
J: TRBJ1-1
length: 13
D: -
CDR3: CASSLDRGREAFF
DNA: TGTGCCAGCAGCCTCGACCGGGGTCGAGAAGCTTTCTTT

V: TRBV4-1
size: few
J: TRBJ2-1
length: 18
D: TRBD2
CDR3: CASSQLGTSGRRGNEQFF
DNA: TGCGCCAGCAGCCAACTGGGGACTAGCGGGAGGAGGGGCAATGAGCAGTTCTTC

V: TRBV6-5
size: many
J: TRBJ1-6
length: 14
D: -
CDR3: CASSYNSFDSPLHF
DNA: TGTGCCAGCAGTTACAATTCGTTCGATTCACCCCTCCACTTT

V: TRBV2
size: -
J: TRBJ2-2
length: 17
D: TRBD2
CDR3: CASSFGTSGSVTGELFF
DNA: TGTGCCAGCAGCTTCGGGACTAGCGGGAGCGTCACCGGGGAGCTGTTTTTT

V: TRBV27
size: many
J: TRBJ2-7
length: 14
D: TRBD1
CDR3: CASSFRDRGDEQYF
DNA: TGTGCCAGCAGTTTTCGGGACAGGGGGGACGAGCAGTACTTC

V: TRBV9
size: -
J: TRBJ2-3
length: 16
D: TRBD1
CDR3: CASSAGGSPGTDTQYF
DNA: TGTGCCAGCAGCGCAGGGGGCTCTCCCGGCACAGATACGCAGTATTTT

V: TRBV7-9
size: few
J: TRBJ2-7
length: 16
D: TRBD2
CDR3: CASSSTSGGSSYEQYF
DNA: TGTGCCAGCAGCTCAACTAGCGGGGGAAGCTCCTACGAGCAGTACTTC

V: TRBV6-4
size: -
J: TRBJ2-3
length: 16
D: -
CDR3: CVSSYSSSRVPDTQYF
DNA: TGTGTCAGCAGTTACTCGAGTTCGCGGGTGCCAGATACGCAGTATTTT

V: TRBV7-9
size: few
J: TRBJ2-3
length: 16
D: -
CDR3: CASSLEYLLSTDTQYF
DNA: TGTGCCAGCAGCTTAGAATACCTCCTTAGCACAGATACGCAGTATTTT

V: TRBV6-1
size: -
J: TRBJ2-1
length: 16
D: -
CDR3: CASSDGGLWGNNEQFF
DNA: TGTGCCAGCAGTGATGGCGGGCTGTGGGGCAACAATGAGCAGTTCTTC

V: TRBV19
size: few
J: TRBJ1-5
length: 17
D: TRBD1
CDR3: CASTTTGAGYSNQPQHF
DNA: TGTGCCAGTACCACGACAGGGGCCGGATATAGCAATCAGCCCCAGCATTTT

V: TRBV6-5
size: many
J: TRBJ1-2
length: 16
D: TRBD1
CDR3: CASSYPDREGFRGYTF
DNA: TGTGCCAGCAGTTACCCAGACAGGGAAGGTTTTCGCGGCTACACCTTC

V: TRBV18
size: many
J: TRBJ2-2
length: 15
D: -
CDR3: CASSLDTANTGELFF
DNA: TGTGCCAGCTCCCTGGACACCGCGAACACCGGGGAGCTGTTTTTT